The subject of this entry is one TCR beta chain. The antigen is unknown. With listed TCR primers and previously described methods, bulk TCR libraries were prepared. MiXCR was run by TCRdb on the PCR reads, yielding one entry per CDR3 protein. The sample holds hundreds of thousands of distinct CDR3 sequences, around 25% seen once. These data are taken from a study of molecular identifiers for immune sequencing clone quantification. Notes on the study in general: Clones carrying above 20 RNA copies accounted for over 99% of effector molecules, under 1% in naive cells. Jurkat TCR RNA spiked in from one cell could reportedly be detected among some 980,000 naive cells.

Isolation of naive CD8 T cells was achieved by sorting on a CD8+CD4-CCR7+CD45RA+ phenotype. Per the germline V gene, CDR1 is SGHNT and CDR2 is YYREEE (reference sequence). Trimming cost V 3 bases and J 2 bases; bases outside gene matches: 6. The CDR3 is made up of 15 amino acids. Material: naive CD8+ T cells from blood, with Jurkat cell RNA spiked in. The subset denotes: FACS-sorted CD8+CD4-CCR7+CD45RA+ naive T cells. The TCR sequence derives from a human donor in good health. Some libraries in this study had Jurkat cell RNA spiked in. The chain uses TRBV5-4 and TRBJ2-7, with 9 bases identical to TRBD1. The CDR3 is CASSSEGQGTYEQYF. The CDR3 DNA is TGTGCCAGCAGCTCCGAGGGACAGGGTACCTACGAGCAGTACTTC.